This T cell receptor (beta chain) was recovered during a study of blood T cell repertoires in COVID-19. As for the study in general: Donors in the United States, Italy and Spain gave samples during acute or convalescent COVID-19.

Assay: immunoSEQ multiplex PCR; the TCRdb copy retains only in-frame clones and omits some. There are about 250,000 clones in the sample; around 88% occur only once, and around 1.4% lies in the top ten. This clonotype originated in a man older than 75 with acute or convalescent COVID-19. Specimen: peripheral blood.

CDR3 in DNA: TGTGCCAGTAGGGCCCAGGGGGTCGATGGCTACACCTTC. Protein sequence: CASRAQGVDGYTF. The V gene is TRBV19, the J gene TRBJ1-2; 7 bases are a match to TRBD1. The CDR3 has 13 amino acids. Germline CDR1 is LNHDA and CDR2 is SQIVND (reference sequence). V lost 6 bases to trimming and J lost 6 bases; unmatched junction nucleotides: 7.